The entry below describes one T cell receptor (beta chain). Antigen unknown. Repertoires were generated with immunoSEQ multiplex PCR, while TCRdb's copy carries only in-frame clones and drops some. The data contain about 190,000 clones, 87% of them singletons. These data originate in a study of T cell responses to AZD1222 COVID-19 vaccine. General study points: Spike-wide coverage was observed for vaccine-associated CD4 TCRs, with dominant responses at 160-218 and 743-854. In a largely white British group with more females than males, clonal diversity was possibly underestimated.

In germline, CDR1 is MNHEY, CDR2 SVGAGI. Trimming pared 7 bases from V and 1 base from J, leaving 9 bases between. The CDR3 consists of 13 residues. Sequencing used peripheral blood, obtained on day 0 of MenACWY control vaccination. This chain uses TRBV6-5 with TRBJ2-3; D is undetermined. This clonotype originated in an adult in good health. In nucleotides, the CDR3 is TGTGCCAGCATCTTGGCGGGCACAGATACGCAGTATTTT. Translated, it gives CASILAGTDTQYF.